Listed here are 22 T cell receptor beta chains from one sample, sequenced in a study of cytomegalovirus exposure and HLA in healthy donors. The PCR was carried out with 60 Vbeta primers and 13 Jbeta primers. Produced via immunoSEQ multiplex PCR; TCRdb's table is partial and in-frame only. Counted here are 140,000 to 150,000 clones, approximately 65% occurring once; the ten biggest clones make up around 6.3%. The sequenced sample was PBMCs. These receptors came from a woman in her fifties or sixties in good health and CMV-seronegative.

This clone was counted only a few times. The same CDR3 arises from other DNA sequences in this sample as well. The rearrangement uses TRBV7-2 and TRBJ2-7; D unclear. V gave up 5 bases and J gave up 2 bases, with 4 bases separating them. This CDR3 is 11 amino acids long. Per the germline V gene, CDR1 is SGHTA and CDR2 is FQGNSA. DNA of the CDR3: TGTGCCAGCAGCCCGGCCTACGAGCAGTACTTC. This codes for CASSPAYEQYF.

The J gene is TRBJ2-5, the V gene TRBV4-2; TRBD1 matches 10 bases. The closer fit of TRBJ2-7 to the DNA end suggests the J call may be wrong. CDR3 length: 14 residues. The V gene's germline CDR1 is LGHNA and CDR2 YNFKEQ. CDR3 DNA sequence: TGTGCCAGCAGCTGGCGGACAGGGGGCTACGAGCAGTACTTC. It translates to CASSWRTGGYEQYF.

A single count supports this clone. V is TRBV19 and J is TRBJ2-7, with 7 nucleotides matching TRBD1. CDR3 size: 14 residues. With 3 bases clipped from V and 7 bases from J, the junction kept 9 bases outside the gene matches. Germline V gives CDR1 LNHDA, CDR2 SQIVND (reference sequence). This CDR3 is CASSIPGQSGEQYF. The DNA for the CDR3 is TGTGCCAGTAGTATCCCGGGACAGTCGGGAGAGCAGTACTTC.

V is TRBV5-1 and J is TRBJ2-5, with 8 bases matching TRBD2. The CDR3 is 16 amino acids. Germline CDR1 and CDR2: SGHRS and YFSETQ. With V trimmed by 0 bases and J by 5 bases, 9 bases remained unmatched. The CDR3 coding sequence is TGCGCCAGCAGCTTGGCGGGGGGGGCCCCTGGGGAGACCCAGTACTTC. This translates into CASSLAGGAPGETQYF.

This clone was detected a few times. This chain joins TRBV7-2 and TRBJ2-1; a possible D gene is TRBD1 (6 bases). Per germline, CDR1 SGHTA and CDR2 FQGNSA. The CDR3 runs 14 residues. V was trimmed by 5 bases and J by 9 bases, leaving 17 bases between them. DNA of the CDR3: TGTGCCAGCAGCGAAGGACAGCAACGGGGTGAGCAGTTCTTC. As protein: CASSEGQQRGEQFF.

The chain combines TRBV27 with TRBJ2-7, with TRBD2 matching 9 bases. This CDR3 region has 14 residues. V was pared by 5 bases and J by 3 bases, with 5 bases of the junction left unmatched. The germline gives CDR1 MNHEY, CDR2 SMNVEV (reference sequence). The CDR3 nucleotides are TGTGCCAGCAGTAGTGGCGGGAGGGTCTACGAGCAGTACTTC. This translates into CASSSGGRVYEQYF.

The table lists this clone with a few counts. The gene calls are TRBV7-2 and TRBJ2-5; 7 nucleotides match TRBD1. The CDR3 is 15 amino acids. Per the germline V gene, CDR1 is SGHTA and CDR2 is FQGNSA. J gave up 4 bases and V 5 bases, and 10 bases lay outside the gene matches. The CDR3 spells CASSPRQGGGETQYF. The CDR3, as DNA: TGTGCCAGCAGCCCCAGACAGGGTGGAGGAGAGACCCAGTACTTC.

This clone was counted at least ten times. This sequence joins TRBV7-2 and TRBJ1-5; TRBD1 might be the D (5 bases). Trimming removed 3 bases at V and 1 base at J, with 13 bases between. The CDR3 totals 16 residues. Germline V lookup: CDR1 SGHTA, CDR2 FQGNSA. In DNA, the CDR3 is TGTGCCAGCAGCTTTTCAGGGTTGCAGAGCAATCAGCCCCAGCATTTT. This sequence encodes CASSFSGLQSNQPQHF.

J is TRBJ2-5 and V is TRBV5-4, with TRBD2 matching over 9 bases. This CDR3 comprises 14 residues. J was trimmed by 3 bases and V by 4 bases; bases with no gene match: 4. Germline lookup yields CDR1 SGHNT and CDR2 YYREEE (reference sequence). The CDR3: CASSGTSSKETQYF. The CDR3 bases are TGTGCCAGCAGCGGGACTAGCAGTAAAGAGACCCAGTACTTC.

V usage is TRBV6-5 and J usage is TRBJ1-1, with TRBD1 as a possible D gene (5 bases). V lost 5 bases and J lost 1, with 8 bases in between. Germline loops: CDR1 MNHEY, CDR2 SVGAGI. The CDR3 totals 13 residues. In DNA, the CDR3 is TGTGCCAGCAGTACGGGGGGGAACACTGAAGCTTTCTTT. Protein: CASSTGGNTEAFF.

This clone occurred a few times. The rearrangement links TRBV11-2 to TRBJ2-5; D possibly corresponds to TRBD2 (6 bases). The CDR3 is 14 residues long. CDR1 and CDR2 from the germline V gene are SGHAT and FQNNGV. V was pared by 0 bases and J by 7 bases, with 12 bases between. The CDR3 sequence: CASSLESGRGTQYF. The CDR3 coding sequence is TGTGCCAGCAGCTTAGAATCCGGGCGGGGGACCCAGTACTTC.

A few counts support this clone. The junction does not match germline at one end; this may be a read error. The CDR3 here is CASSPGIHDLNF. The CDR3 region has the DNA TGTGCCAGCTCACCGGGCATACACGATTTAAACTTC. The rearrangement joins TRBV18 to TRBJ2-5; D remains unclear. CDR3 length: 12 amino acids. Per the germline V gene, CDR1 is KGHSH and CDR2 is LQKENI.

The J gene is TRBJ1-3, the V gene TRBV7-6; D is possibly TRBD1 (6 bases). Germline CDR1 reads SGHVS; CDR2 reads FNYEAQ. Trimming left V 6 bases short and J 0 bases short, with 15 bases between. The CDR3 has 16 residues. The CDR3 nucleotides are TGTGCCAGCAGTCGGGGGGGAGGGGGCTCTGGAAACACCATATATTTT. Its translation: CASSRGGGGSGNTIYF.

The V and J genes are TRBV7-2 and TRBJ2-7, with 11 bases that match TRBD1. The CDR3 runs 14 residues. CDR1 SGHTA and CDR2 FQGNSA come from the germline V gene. V trimming: 5 bases; J trimming: 5 bases; junction bases outside the gene matches: 5. CDR3 region: CASSPDRGRHEQYF. DNA of the CDR3: TGTGCCAGCAGCCCGGACAGGGGGCGACACGAGCAGTACTTC.

The CDR3, as DNA: TGTGCCAGAAGCCCCCTCCGGGACAGGGGCCTTTTAGGTCAGCCCCAGCATTTT. Encoded protein: CARSPLRDRGLLGQPQHF. The chain links TRBV5-3 to TRBJ1-5; 10 bases match TRBD1. TRBV5-3 has ORF status, its function being uncertain. The CDR3 runs to 18 residues. The V gene end was trimmed by 4 bases and the J gene end by 6 bases; junction bases not matched to a gene: 16.

V is TRBV6-7 and J is TRBJ2-4; D gene unclear. TRBV6-7 counts as an open reading frame of uncertain function. The CDR3 sequence is 15 residues long. V lost 3 bases and J lost 0, with 9 bases in between. CDR3 region: CASSYRSLAKNIQYF. CDR3 in DNA: TGTGCCAGCAGTTATAGATCCCTAGCCAAAAACATTCAGTACTTC.

The J gene is TRBJ1-2, the V gene TRBV5-6; D may be TRBD1 (6 bases). Germline V CDR1 and CDR2: SGHDT, YYEEEE. The CDR3 totals 13 residues. Trimming left V 2 bases short and J 8 bases short, with 13 bases between. The CDR3 DNA follows: TGTGCCAGCAGCTTAACAGGGTCTTACGGCTACACCTTC. Amino acid sequence: CASSLTGSYGYTF.

V is TRBV7-2 and J is TRBJ1-4, with D unresolved. The CDR3 totals 14 residues. CDR1 is SGHTA, CDR2 FQGNSA, per germline. Trimming shortened V by 2 bases and J by 7 bases, and 11 bases separated the two germline ends. CDR3 bases: TGTGCCAGCAGCTTATTCGGTAGAAGTGAAAAACTGTTTTTT. Translation: CASSLFGRSEKLFF.

The chain joins TRBV29-1 to TRBJ1-2; D is uncertain. Trimming pared 1 base from V and 0 bases from J, leaving 9 bases between. The CDR3 is 14 residues long. Germline V gene data show CDR1 as SQVTM and CDR2 as ANQGSEA. The CDR3: CSVEGATSNYGYTF. Here the CDR3 DNA reads TGCAGCGTTGAAGGGGCGACCTCTAACTATGGCTACACCTTC.

This clone came up a few times. This sequence joins TRBV19 and TRBJ2-1, with a weak D call TRBD2 (5 bases). Per the germline V gene, CDR1 is LNHDA and CDR2 is SQIVND (reference sequence). The CDR3 totals 12 residues. V dropped 10 bases and J dropped 9 bases, with 16 bases sitting between them. CDR3 bases: TGTGCCACCCGGACTGGGAATGGTGAGCAGTTCTTC. This translates into CATRTGNGEQFF.

The chain links TRBV28 to TRBJ1-4; D may be TRBD1 (6 bases). The V gene's germline CDR1 is MDHEN and CDR2 SYDVKM. V shed 3 bases and J shed 8 bases, with 16 bases lying between them. The CDR3 is 15 residues long. The CDR3 DNA reads as TGTGCCAGCAGTTTGCCCCTCAGGGGTGGCGAAAAACTGTTTTTT. It is translated as CASSLPLRGGEKLFF.

V usage is TRBV9 and J usage is TRBJ2-3, with a weak D call TRBD1 (6 bases). Between the trimmed V and J ends, which lost 4 bases and 1 base, there was a span of 13 bases. The CDR3 spans 15 residues. CDR1 is SGDLS, CDR2 YYNGEE, per germline. CDR3 in amino acids: CASSLGAGGTDTQYF. The CDR3 DNA follows: TGTGCCAGCAGCCTAGGGGCAGGGGGCACAGATACGCAGTATTTT.